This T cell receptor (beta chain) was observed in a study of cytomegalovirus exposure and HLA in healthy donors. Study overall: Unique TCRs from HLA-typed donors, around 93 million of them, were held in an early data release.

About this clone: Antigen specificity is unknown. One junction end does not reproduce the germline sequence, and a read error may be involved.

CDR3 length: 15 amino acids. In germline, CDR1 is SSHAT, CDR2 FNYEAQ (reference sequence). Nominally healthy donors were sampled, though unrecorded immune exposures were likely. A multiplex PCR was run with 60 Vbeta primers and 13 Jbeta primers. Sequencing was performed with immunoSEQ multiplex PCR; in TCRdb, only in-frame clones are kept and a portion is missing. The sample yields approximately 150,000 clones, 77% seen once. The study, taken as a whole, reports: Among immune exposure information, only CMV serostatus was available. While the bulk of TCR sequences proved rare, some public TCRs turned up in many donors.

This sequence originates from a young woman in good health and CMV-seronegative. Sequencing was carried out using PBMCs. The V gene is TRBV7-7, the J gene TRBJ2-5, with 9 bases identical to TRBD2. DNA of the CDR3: TGTGCTAGCAGCCGCGGGGGGGCCTTCGAGGAGACCCAGTACTTC. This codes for CASSRGGAFEETQYF.